This passage covers 10 T cell receptor beta chains from one sample sequenced in a study of cytomegalovirus exposure and HLA in healthy donors. The PCR employed 60 Vbeta primers together with 13 Jbeta primers. Sequenced by immunoSEQ multiplex PCR; TCRdb stores in-frame clones only, minus some. This table holds about 82,000 clones, 70% to 80% found once. Material: PBMCs. The receptors stem from a human donor in good health.

Written as DNA, the CDR3 is TGTGCCAGCAGCTCGACAGGGGGTGGCAATCAGCCCCAGCATTTT. This codes for CASSSTGGGNQPQHF. This chain links TRBV7-8 with TRBJ1-5; TRBD1 agrees at 9 bases. The CDR3 runs to 15 residues. J lost 2 bases, V lost 4 bases, and 3 bases had no gene match. Germline V gives CDR1 SGHVS, CDR2 FQNEAQ.

The rearrangement links TRBV7-9 to TRBJ2-1; TRBD2 aligns across 13 bases. This CDR3 region has 15 residues. Germline CDR1 reads SEHNR; CDR2 reads FQNEAQ (reference sequence). Trimming at V came to 4 bases and at J to 6 bases, leaving 3 bases not matched to a gene. The CDR3 nucleotides read TGTGCCAGCAGCTCGGGACTAGCGGGGTTCAATGAGCAGTTCTTC. It codes for CASSSGLAGFNEQFF. Using reference TRBV7-9 and TRBJ2-1 for the parts outside the CDR3, the full variable domain is DTGVSQNPRHKITKRGQNVTFRCDPISEHNRLYWYRQTLGQGPEFLTYFQNEAQLEKSRLLSDRFSAERPKGSFSTLEIQRTEQGDSAMYLCASSSGLAGFNEQFFGPGTRLTVL.

The CDR3: CASIPNRQGKETQYF. The CDR3 DNA reads TGTGCCAGCATTCCCAATCGACAGGGGAAGGAGACCCAGTACTTC. The J gene is TRBJ2-5, the V gene TRBV6-6; 8 bases match TRBD1. Per germline, CDR1 MNHNY and CDR2 SVGAGI (reference sequence). J lost 5 bases, V lost 7 bases, and 12 bases had no gene match. The CDR3 is 15 amino acids.

V and J are TRBV13 and TRBJ2-6, with TRBD1 identical over 9 bases. The V gene end was trimmed by 6 bases and the J gene end by 3 bases; junction bases not matched to a gene: 9. This CDR3 contains 17 residues. In germline, CDR1 is PRHDT, CDR2 FYEKMQ (reference sequence). The CDR3 here is CASSGDREKGGANVLTF. The CDR3, as DNA: TGTGCCAGCAGTGGGGACAGGGAGAAAGGTGGGGCCAACGTCCTGACTTTC. Looking up the rest from reference TRBV13 and TRBJ2-6 gives the full variable domain: AAGVIQSPRHLIKEKRETATLKCYPIPRHDTVYWYQQGPGQDPQFLISFYEKMQSDKGSIPDRFSAQQFSDYHSELNMSSLELGDSALYFCASSGDREKGGANVLTFGAGSRLTVL.

In regard to this clone: The junction departs from the called germline gene at one end, perhaps through a read error. This chain uses TRBV7-9 with TRBJ2-7; D ambiguous. The germline CDR1 and CDR2 sequences are SEHNR and FQNEAQ (reference sequence). This CDR3 is 12 amino acids long. The CDR3 sequence: CSSSLANGEQYF. CDR3 nucleotides: TGTTCCAGCAGCTTAGCAAACGGCGAGCAGTACTTC. The complete variable domain, with remaining parts taken from reference TRBV7-9 and TRBJ2-7, reads DTGVSQNPRHKITKRGQNVTFRCDPISEHNRLYWYRQTLGQGPEFLTYFQNEAQLEKSRLLSDRFSAERPKGSFSTLEIQRTEQGDSAMYLCSSSLANGEQYFGPGTRLTVT.

V is TRBV13 and J is TRBJ1-2; 8 nucleotides agree with TRBD1. The length of the CDR3 is 14 residues. Germline V gene data show CDR1 as PRHDT and CDR2 as FYEKMQ (reference sequence). Trimming cost V 7 bases and J 0 bases; bases outside gene matches: 4. CDR3 residues: CASTVTGANYGYTF. The DNA for the CDR3 is TGTGCCAGCACCGTGACAGGGGCTAACTATGGCTACACCTTC.

The V call is TRBV29-1, the J call TRBJ1-1; D ambiguous. Trimming removed 7 bases from V and 0 bases from J, with 15 bases in between. This CDR3 spans 14 amino acids. The germline gives CDR1 SQVTM, CDR2 ANQGSEA. The CDR3 spells CSAVAQVMNTEAFF. CDR3 bases: TGCAGCGCCGTTGCTCAGGTGATGAACACTGAAGCTTTCTTT. The variable domain in full, with the rest retrieved from reference TRBV29-1 and TRBJ1-1, is SAVISQKPSRDICQRGTSLTIQCQVDSQVTMMFWYRQQPGQSLTLIATANQGSEATYESGFVIDKFPISRPNLTFSTLTVSNMSPEDSSIYLCSAVAQVMNTEAFFGQGTRLTVV.

The chain employs TRBV2 and TRBJ2-2; 13 positions agree with TRBD2. This CDR3 spans 16 amino acids. The germline V gene encodes CDR1 SNHLY and CDR2 FYNNEI. V lost 3 bases to trimming and J lost 4 bases; unmatched junction nucleotides: 2. CDR3 in DNA: TGTGCCAGCAGTGACACTAGCGGGGGGGGCACCGGGGAGCTGTTTTTT. Its protein product is CASSDTSGGGTGELFF.

The chain couples TRBV6-1 to TRBJ1-4; weak D call: TRBD1 (6 bases). This CDR3 comprises 17 residues. Germline V CDR1 and CDR2: MNHNS, SASEGT. Trimming took off 3 bases at V and 4 bases at J, with 18 bases between the two ends. The CDR3 nucleotides read TGTGCCAGCAGTGACCCTATTAGGACAGTCCGTAATGAAAAACTGTTTTTT. This translates into CASSDPIRTVRNEKLFF.

The chain uses TRBV6-5 and TRBJ2-5; 12 bases are shared with TRBD1. CDR1 is MNHEY and CDR2 is SVGAGI in the germline V gene. This CDR3 spans 15 amino acids. J was trimmed by 5 bases and V by 6 bases; bases with no gene match: 7. The CDR3 is CASSSGTGGWETQYF. The CDR3 DNA is TGTGCCAGCAGCTCAGGGACAGGGGGCTGGGAGACCCAGTACTTC.